This T cell receptor (beta chain) was sequenced in a study of T-cell reconstitution after alpha-beta-depleted transplantation in children. It was with unique molecular identifiers that the TCRbeta library was prepared. TCRdb re-derived calls from the PCR reads in MiXCR, one entry per CDR3 protein. The repertoire includes 260,000 or so distinct CDR3 sequences, around 12% of them detected once, and approximately 2.9% sits in the top ten. This clonotype was counted ten times or more. The sample consisted of PBMCs from the stem cell graft donor, taken from the stem cell graft. The sequence derives from a human donor who donated a stem cell graft to a child with acute lymphoblastic leukemia.

CDR3 sequence (DNA): TGCAGCGTGGTCTCCAGACCCGGCACAGATACGCAGTATTTT. Its protein product is CSVVSRPGTDTQYF. V is TRBV29-1 and J is TRBJ2-3; D is unresolved. CDR3 size: 14 residues. V lost 6 bases to trimming and J lost 1 base, with 14 bases between them. Looked up from germline, CDR1 is SQVTM and CDR2 is ANQGSEA.